Below, 9 T cell receptor beta chains from the same sample are listed, as sequenced in a study of blood T cell repertoires in COVID-19. Using immunoSEQ multiplex PCR, the repertoire was profiled, and TCRdb retains in-frame clones only, with some absent. The data contain about 120,000 clones, around 77% of them singletons. Specimen: peripheral blood. These TCRs come from a human donor in a cohort sampled during active COVID-19.

This clone was seen more than once but under ten times. This chain joins TRBV5-1 and TRBJ2-7, with D perhaps TRBD2 (5 bases). The length of the CDR3 is 17 residues. The V end lost 0 bases, the J end lost 7 bases, and 23 bases lay between the germline ends. Germline-derived CDR1 and CDR2 are SGHRS and YFSETQ. The CDR3 protein is CASSLGVSGSLAEEQYF. The CDR3 DNA is TGCGCCAGCAGCTTGGGGGTCAGTGGGAGCCTCGCGGAAGAGCAGTACTTC.

The V gene is TRBV30, the J gene TRBJ2-7, with a possible D match to TRBD1 (5 bases). The germline V gene encodes CDR1 GTSNPN and CDR2 SVGIG (reference sequence). The CDR3 runs to 15 residues. Trimming left V 1 base short and J 1 base short, with 14 bases between. The CDR3 DNA reads as TGTGCCTGGAGTGGAGACAGCCACTTTTCCTACGAGCAGTACTTC. Its protein product is CAWSGDSHFSYEQYF.

V and J are TRBV2 and TRBJ1-4; TRBD1 might be the D (6 bases). CDR3 length: 16 residues. CDR1 SNHLY and CDR2 FYNNEI come from the germline V gene. Between the trimmed V and J ends, which lost 8 bases and 8 bases, there was a span of 24 bases. CDR3 sequence reads: CASFLTRQGRREKLFF. As DNA, the CDR3 is TGTGCCAGCTTCTTGACTCGCCAGGGGCGGCGGGAAAAACTGTTTTTT.

The genes are TRBV5-3 and TRBJ2-7; 9 bases match TRBD2. TRBV5-3 is filed as an ORF, its function uncertain. There are 22 residues in the CDR3. V shed 1 base, J shed 0 bases, and the junction held 23 bases outside the gene matches. CDR3 protein: CARSLRTGTGVAGVKGSYEQYF. The CDR3 region has the DNA TGTGCCAGAAGCTTGAGGACAGGAACTGGGGTAGCGGGAGTTAAGGGCTCCTACGAGCAGTACTTC.

This clone was picked up a small number of times. The chain employs TRBV4-1 and TRBJ1-1, with 7 bases aligning to TRBD1. Per the germline V gene, CDR1 is MGHRA and CDR2 is YSYEKL. CDR3 length equals 13 residues. V lost 1 base and J lost 6; bases outside the gene matches: 2. The CDR3, as DNA: TGCGCCAGCAGCCAAGTCAGGGGGGCTGAAGCTTTCTTT. Amino acids: CASSQVRGAEAFF.

The genes are TRBV10-3 and TRBJ2-7; 8 nucleotides match TRBD2. Losses at the gene ends were 8 bases for V and 0 bases for J; bases not matched to a gene: 3. The length of the CDR3 is 13 residues. CDR1 and CDR2 from the germline V gene are ENHRY and SYGVKD. Here the CDR3 reads CAISGRDSYEQYF. CDR3 nucleotides: TGTGCCATCTCCGGGAGGGACTCCTACGAGCAGTACTTC.

For the CDR3, the DNA is TGTGCCAGTAGTATCGGGGGAGGCCACTCCTACAATGAGCAGTTCTTC. This encodes CASSIGGGHSYNEQFF. The chain carries TRBV19 and TRBJ2-1, with D possibly TRBD2 on 6 matching bases. The germline CDR1 and CDR2 sequences are LNHDA and SQIVND (reference sequence). The CDR3 length is 16 residues. V lost 3 bases to trimming and J lost 0 bases, with 12 bases between them.

A single count supports this clone. The chain couples TRBV19 to TRBJ2-7; tentatively, D is TRBD2 (5 bases). The CDR3 sequence is 13 residues long. The V end was cut by 7 bases, the J end by 1 base, with 11 bases between. Germline V gives CDR1 LNHDA, CDR2 SQIVND (reference sequence). CDR3 protein: CASTNEGSYEQYF. CDR3 nucleotide sequence: TGTGCCAGTACCAACGAGGGATCCTACGAGCAGTACTTC.

The V call is TRBV4-1, the J call TRBJ2-7; unclear D gene. The V gene lost 0 bases and the J gene lost 0 bases, with 6 bases spanning the gap. CDR1 and CDR2 from the germline V gene are MGHRA and YSYEKL. This CDR3 is built from 14 residues. CDR3 nucleotide sequence: TGCGCCAGCAGCCAAGAGTCACACTCCTACGAGCAGTACTTC. This encodes CASSQESHSYEQYF.